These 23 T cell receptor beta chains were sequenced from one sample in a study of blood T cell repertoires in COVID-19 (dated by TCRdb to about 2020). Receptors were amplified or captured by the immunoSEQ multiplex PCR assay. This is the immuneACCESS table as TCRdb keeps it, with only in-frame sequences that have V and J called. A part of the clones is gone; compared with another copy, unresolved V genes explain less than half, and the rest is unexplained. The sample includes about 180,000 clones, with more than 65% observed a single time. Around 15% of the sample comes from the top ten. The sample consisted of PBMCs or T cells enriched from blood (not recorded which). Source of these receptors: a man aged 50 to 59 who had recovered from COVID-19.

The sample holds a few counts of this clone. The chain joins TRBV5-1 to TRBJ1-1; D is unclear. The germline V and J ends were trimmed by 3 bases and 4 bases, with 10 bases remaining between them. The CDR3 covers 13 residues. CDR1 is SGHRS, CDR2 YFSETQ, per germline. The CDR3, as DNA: TGCGCCAGCAGCTGGGGAGATGGCACTGAAGCTTTCTTT. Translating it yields CASSWGDGTEAFF.

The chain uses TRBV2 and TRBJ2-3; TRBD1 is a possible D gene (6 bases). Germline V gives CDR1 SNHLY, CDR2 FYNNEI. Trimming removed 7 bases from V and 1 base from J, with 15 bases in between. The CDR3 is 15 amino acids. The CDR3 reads CASKTGFRGTDTQYF. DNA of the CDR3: TGTGCCAGCAAAACAGGGTTTAGAGGCACAGATACGCAGTATTTT.

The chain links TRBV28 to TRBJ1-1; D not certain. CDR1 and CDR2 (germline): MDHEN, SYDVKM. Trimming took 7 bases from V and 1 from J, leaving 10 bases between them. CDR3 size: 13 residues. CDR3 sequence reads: CASNPRPNTEAFF. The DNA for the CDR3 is TGTGCCAGCAATCCCAGGCCGAACACTGAAGCTTTCTTT.

For the CDR3, the DNA is TGTGCCAGCAGCTTGGACCGGGACAGGGGGAAATATGGCTACACCTTC. It is translated as CASSLDRDRGKYGYTF. This chain uses TRBV5-6 with TRBJ1-2; 11 bases fit TRBD1. Germline-derived CDR1 and CDR2 are SGHDT and YYEEEE. J lost 5 bases, V lost 0 bases, and 6 bases had no gene match. The CDR3 sequence is 16 residues long.

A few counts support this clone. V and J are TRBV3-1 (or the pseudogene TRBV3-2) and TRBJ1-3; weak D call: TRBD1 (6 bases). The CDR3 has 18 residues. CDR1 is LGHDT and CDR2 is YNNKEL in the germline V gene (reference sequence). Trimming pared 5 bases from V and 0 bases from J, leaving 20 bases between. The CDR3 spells CASSKRTQGLASGNTIYF. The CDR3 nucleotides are TGTGCCAGCAGCAAAAGGACACAGGGACTAGCCTCTGGAAACACCATATATTTT.

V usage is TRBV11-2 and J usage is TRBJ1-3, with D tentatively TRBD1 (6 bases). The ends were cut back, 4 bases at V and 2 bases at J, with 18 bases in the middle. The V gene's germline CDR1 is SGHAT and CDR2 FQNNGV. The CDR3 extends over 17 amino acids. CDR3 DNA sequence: TGTGCCAGCAGCTCCATCGGGCGGGGGGCAGCTGGAAACACCATATATTTT. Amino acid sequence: CASSSIGRGAAGNTIYF.

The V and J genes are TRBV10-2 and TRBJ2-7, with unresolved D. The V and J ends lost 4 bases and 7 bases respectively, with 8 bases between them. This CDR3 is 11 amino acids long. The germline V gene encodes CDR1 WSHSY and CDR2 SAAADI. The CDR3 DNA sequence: TGCGCCAGCAGTGTCGGTTCTGAGCAGTACTTC. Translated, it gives CASSVGSEQYF.

The CDR3 DNA is TGTGCCTGCCCCGGGACAGGGGTCTACGAGCAGTACTTC. It specifies CACPGTGVYEQYF. The chain joins TRBV30 to TRBJ2-7, with TRBD1 identical over 10 bases. CDR3 length: 13 amino acids. Germline lookup yields CDR1 GTSNPN and CDR2 SVGIG (reference sequence). V trimming: 6 bases; J trimming: 3 bases; junction bases outside the gene matches: 5.

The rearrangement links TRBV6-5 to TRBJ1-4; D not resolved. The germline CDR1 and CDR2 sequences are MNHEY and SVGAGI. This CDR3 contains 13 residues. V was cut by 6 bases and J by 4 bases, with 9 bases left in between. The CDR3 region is CASSTVFNEKLFF. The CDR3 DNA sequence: TGTGCCAGCAGCACAGTCTTTAATGAAAAACTGTTTTTT.

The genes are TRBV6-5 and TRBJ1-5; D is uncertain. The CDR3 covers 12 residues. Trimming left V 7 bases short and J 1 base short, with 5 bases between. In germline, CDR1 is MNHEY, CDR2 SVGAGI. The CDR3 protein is CASTQSNQPQHF. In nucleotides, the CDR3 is TGTGCCAGCACCCAAAGCAATCAGCCCCAGCATTTT.

As DNA, the CDR3 is TGCGCCAGCCGAAAAAACGGACAGAGCACAGATACGCAGTATTTT. Translation gives CASRKNGQSTDTQYF. This chain uses TRBV5-1 with TRBJ2-3; D possibly corresponds to TRBD1 (6 bases). V lost 7 bases, J lost 0 bases, and 15 bases lay in between. Per the germline V gene, CDR1 is SGHRS and CDR2 is YFSETQ. The CDR3 has 15 residues.

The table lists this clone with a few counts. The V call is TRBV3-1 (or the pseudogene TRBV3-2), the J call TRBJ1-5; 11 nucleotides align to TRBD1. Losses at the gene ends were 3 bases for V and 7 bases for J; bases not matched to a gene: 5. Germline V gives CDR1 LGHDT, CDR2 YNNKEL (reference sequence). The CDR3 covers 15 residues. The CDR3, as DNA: TGTGCCAGCAGCCACTCCGGGACAGGGGGACAGCCCCAGCATTTT. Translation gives CASSHSGTGGQPQHF.

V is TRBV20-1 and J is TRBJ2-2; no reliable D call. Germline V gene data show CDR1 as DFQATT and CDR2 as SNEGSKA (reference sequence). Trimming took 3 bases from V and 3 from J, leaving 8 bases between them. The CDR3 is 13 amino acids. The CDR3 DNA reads TGCAGTGCTAGTCGCCAGGACACCGGGGAGCTGTTTTTT. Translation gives CSASRQDTGELFF.

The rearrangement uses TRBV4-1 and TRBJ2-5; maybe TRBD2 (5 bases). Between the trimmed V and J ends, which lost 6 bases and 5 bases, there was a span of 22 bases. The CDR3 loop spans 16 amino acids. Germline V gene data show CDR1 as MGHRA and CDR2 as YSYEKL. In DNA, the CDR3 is TGCGCCAGCAGTTCCCACACGGTAGGACTGGTCGAGACCCAGTACTTC. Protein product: CASSSHTVGLVETQYF.

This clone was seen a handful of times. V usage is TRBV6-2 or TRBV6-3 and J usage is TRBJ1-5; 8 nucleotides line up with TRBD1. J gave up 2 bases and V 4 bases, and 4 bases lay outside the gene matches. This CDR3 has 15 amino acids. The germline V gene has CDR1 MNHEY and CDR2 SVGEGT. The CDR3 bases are TGTGCCAGCAGTTTACTGGGACAGGGCAATCAGCCCCAGCATTTT. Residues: CASSLLGQGNQPQHF.

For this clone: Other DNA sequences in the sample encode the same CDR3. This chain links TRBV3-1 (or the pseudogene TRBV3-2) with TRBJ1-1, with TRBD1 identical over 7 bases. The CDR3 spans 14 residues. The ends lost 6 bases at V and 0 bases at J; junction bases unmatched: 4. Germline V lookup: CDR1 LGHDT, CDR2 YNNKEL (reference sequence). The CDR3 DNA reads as TGTGCCAGCAGTCTCGGACAGGTGAACACTGAAGCTTTCTTT. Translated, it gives CASSLGQVNTEAFF.

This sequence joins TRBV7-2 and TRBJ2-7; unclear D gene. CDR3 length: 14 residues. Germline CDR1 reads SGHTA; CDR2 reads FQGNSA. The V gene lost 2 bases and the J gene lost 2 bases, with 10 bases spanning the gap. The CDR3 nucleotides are TGTGCCAGCAGCTTACAGACAACCACCTACGAGCAGTACTTC. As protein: CASSLQTTTYEQYF.

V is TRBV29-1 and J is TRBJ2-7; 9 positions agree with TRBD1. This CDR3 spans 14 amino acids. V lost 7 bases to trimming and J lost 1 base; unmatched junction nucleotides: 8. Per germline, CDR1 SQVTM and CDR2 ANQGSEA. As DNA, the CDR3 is TGCAGCGCAACCGGACAGGGGACTTCCTACGAGCAGTACTTC. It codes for CSATGQGTSYEQYF.

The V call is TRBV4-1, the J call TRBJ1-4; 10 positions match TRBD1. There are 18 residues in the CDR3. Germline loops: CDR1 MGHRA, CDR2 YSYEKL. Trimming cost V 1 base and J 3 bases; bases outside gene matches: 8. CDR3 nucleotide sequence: TGCGCCAGCAGCCAAGGGGACAGGGGCGGACTGGCTAATGAAAAACTGTTTTTT. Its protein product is CASSQGDRGGLANEKLFF.

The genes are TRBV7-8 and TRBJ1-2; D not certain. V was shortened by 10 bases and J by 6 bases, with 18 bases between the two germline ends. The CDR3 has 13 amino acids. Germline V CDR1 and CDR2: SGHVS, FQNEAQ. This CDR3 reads CATVRWEHDGYTF. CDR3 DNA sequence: TGTGCCACCGTAAGATGGGAGCATGATGGCTACACCTTC.

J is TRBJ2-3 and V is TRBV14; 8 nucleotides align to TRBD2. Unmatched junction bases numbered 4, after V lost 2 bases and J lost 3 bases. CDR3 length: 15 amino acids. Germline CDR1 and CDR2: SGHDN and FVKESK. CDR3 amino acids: CASSQLGGGTDTQYF. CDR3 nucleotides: TGTGCCAGCAGCCAACTAGGCGGGGGGACAGATACGCAGTATTTT. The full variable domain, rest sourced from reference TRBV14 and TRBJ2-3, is EAGVTQFPSHSVIEKGQTVTLRCDPISGHDNLYWYRRVMGKEIKFLLHFVKESKQDESGMPNNRFLAERTGGTYSTLKVQPAELEDSGVYFCASSQLGGGTDTQYFGPGTRLTVL.

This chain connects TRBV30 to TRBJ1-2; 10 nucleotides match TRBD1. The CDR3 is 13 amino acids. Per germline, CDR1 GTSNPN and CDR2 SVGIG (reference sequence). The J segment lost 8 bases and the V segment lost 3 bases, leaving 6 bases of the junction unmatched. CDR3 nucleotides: TGTGCCTGGAGAGCAGACAGGGGGCAAGGCTACACCTTC. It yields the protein CAWRADRGQGYTF. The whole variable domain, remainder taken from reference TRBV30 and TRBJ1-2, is SQTIHQWPATLVQPVGSPLSLECTVEGTSNPNLYWYRQAAGRGLQLLFYSVGIGQISSEVPQNLSASRPQDRQFILSSKKLLLSDSGFYLCAWRADRGQGYTFGSGTRLTVV.

DNA for the CDR3: TGCGCCAGCAGCTATCAGGGGACCTCCTACAATGAGCAGTTCTTC. This encodes CASSYQGTSYNEQFF. This chain connects TRBV5-1 to TRBJ2-1; tentatively, D is TRBD1 (6 bases). CDR3 length: 15 amino acids. The germline gives CDR1 SGHRS, CDR2 YFSETQ. The V end was cut by 3 bases, the J end by 0 bases, with 10 bases between.